The 9 T cell receptor beta chains listed next were all sequenced from one sample in a study of T cell responses to AZD1222 COVID-19 vaccine (dated by TCRdb to the early 2020s). Libraries were built with the immunoSEQ multiplex PCR assay. TCRdb limited this immuneACCESS table to in-frame rearrangements with V and J called. A share of clones is missing; checked studies link under half to unresolved V genes, and the rest is unexplained. The sample table shows some 130,000 clones, and over 85% are seen once. The ten largest clones capture 3.1% of the sample. The time point label on this specimen signifies: baseline before first vaccination. This specimen consisted of peripheral blood, obtained on day 0 of AZD1222 vaccination. Receptors originate from an adult in good health.

The gene calls are TRBV15 and TRBJ1-5, with D possibly being TRBD1 (5 bases). Germline V gives CDR1 LNHNV, CDR2 YYDKDF (reference sequence). The CDR3 runs to 18 residues. Trimming took off 0 bases at V and 2 bases at J, with 17 bases between the two ends. The CDR3 protein is CATSRELRVRGGNQPQHF. Written as DNA, the CDR3 is TGTGCCACCAGCAGAGAGCTGAGGGTTAGGGGTGGCAATCAGCCCCAGCATTTT.

The chain recombines TRBV28 with TRBJ1-2; no definite D call. The CDR3 runs to 14 residues. Germline lookup yields CDR1 MDHEN and CDR2 SYDVKM. V lost 5 bases to trimming and J lost 4 bases, with 14 bases between them. The CDR3 DNA reads TGTGCCAGCAGTCAAAGGGTGGTAGCCTATGGCTACACCTTC. It encodes CASSQRVVAYGYTF.

The genes are TRBV28 and TRBJ1-5; no firm D call. Trimming took off 7 bases at V and 5 bases at J, with 15 bases between the two ends. The CDR3 runs to 14 residues. Germline V gives CDR1 MDHEN, CDR2 SYDVKM. CDR3 sequence: CASIPGGGDQPQHF. The CDR3, as DNA: TGTGCCAGCATCCCGGGAGGCGGGGATCAGCCCCAGCATTTT.

This rearrangement joins TRBV19 to TRBJ1-2, with D hard to call. Germline CDR1 reads LNHDA; CDR2 reads SQIVND (reference sequence). CDR3 length equals 13 residues. Trimming pared 3 bases from V and 1 base from J, leaving 6 bases between. The CDR3 is CASSMASNYGYTF. The CDR3, as DNA: TGTGCCAGTAGTATGGCGAGTAACTATGGCTACACCTTC.

V usage is TRBV5-4 and J usage is TRBJ1-2; 7 bases align to TRBD1. This CDR3 has 16 amino acids. Germline V lookup: CDR1 SGHNT, CDR2 YYREEE (reference sequence). The trim removed 0 bases at V and 2 bases at J, leaving 7 bases unmatched. CDR3 residues: CASSLAYSRGNYGYTF. The CDR3 bases are TGTGCCAGCAGCTTGGCCTATAGCAGGGGGAACTATGGCTACACCTTC.

The V call is TRBV10-2, the J call TRBJ1-2, with D possibly TRBD1 on 6 matching bases. V was clipped by 2 bases and J by 7 bases, with 14 bases between them. CDR1 and CDR2 from the germline V gene are WSHSY and SAAADI. The CDR3 runs 14 residues. The CDR3 region has the DNA TGCGCCAGCAGTGAGCGGCAGGGGTTGTCTGGCTACACCTTC. It is translated as CASSERQGLSGYTF.

This chain links TRBV2 with TRBJ2-2, with TRBD2 as a possible D gene (5 bases). V dropped 3 bases and J dropped 3 bases, with 8 bases sitting between them. This CDR3 has 14 amino acids. Germline loops: CDR1 SNHLY, CDR2 FYNNEI. CDR3 region: CASSEREHTGELFF. The CDR3 coding sequence is TGTGCCAGCAGTGAGAGGGAGCACACCGGGGAGCTGTTTTTT.

The chain has TRBV7-3 and TRBJ2-2; TRBD1 matches at 7 bases. The CDR3 runs 16 residues. V lost 1 base to trimming and J lost 3 bases; unmatched junction nucleotides: 5. Germline V lookup: CDR1 SGHTA, CDR2 FQGTGA. The CDR3 DNA reads TGTGCCAGCAGCTTAATCGGCAGGGGGTACACCGGGGAGCTGTTTTTT. It specifies CASSLIGRGYTGELFF. The full variable domain, in which reference TRBV7-3 and TRBJ2-2 provide the parts outside the CDR3, is GAGVSQTPSNKVTEKGKYVELRCDPISGHTALYWYRQSLGQGPEFLIYFQGTGAADDSGLPNDRFFAVRPEGSVSTLKIQRTERGDSAVYLCASSLIGRGYTGELFFGEGSRLTVL.

In this sample, this clone turned up once. The V and J genes are TRBV9 and TRBJ1-3; D ambiguous. The CDR3 is made up of 17 amino acids. V was pared by 3 bases and J by 0 bases, with 16 bases between. Germline values: CDR1 SGDLS, CDR2 YYNGEE. The CDR3 DNA is TGTGCCAGCAGCGCACACGCCTTGGGGAACTCTGGAAACACCATATATTTT. Translated, it gives CASSAHALGNSGNTIYF.